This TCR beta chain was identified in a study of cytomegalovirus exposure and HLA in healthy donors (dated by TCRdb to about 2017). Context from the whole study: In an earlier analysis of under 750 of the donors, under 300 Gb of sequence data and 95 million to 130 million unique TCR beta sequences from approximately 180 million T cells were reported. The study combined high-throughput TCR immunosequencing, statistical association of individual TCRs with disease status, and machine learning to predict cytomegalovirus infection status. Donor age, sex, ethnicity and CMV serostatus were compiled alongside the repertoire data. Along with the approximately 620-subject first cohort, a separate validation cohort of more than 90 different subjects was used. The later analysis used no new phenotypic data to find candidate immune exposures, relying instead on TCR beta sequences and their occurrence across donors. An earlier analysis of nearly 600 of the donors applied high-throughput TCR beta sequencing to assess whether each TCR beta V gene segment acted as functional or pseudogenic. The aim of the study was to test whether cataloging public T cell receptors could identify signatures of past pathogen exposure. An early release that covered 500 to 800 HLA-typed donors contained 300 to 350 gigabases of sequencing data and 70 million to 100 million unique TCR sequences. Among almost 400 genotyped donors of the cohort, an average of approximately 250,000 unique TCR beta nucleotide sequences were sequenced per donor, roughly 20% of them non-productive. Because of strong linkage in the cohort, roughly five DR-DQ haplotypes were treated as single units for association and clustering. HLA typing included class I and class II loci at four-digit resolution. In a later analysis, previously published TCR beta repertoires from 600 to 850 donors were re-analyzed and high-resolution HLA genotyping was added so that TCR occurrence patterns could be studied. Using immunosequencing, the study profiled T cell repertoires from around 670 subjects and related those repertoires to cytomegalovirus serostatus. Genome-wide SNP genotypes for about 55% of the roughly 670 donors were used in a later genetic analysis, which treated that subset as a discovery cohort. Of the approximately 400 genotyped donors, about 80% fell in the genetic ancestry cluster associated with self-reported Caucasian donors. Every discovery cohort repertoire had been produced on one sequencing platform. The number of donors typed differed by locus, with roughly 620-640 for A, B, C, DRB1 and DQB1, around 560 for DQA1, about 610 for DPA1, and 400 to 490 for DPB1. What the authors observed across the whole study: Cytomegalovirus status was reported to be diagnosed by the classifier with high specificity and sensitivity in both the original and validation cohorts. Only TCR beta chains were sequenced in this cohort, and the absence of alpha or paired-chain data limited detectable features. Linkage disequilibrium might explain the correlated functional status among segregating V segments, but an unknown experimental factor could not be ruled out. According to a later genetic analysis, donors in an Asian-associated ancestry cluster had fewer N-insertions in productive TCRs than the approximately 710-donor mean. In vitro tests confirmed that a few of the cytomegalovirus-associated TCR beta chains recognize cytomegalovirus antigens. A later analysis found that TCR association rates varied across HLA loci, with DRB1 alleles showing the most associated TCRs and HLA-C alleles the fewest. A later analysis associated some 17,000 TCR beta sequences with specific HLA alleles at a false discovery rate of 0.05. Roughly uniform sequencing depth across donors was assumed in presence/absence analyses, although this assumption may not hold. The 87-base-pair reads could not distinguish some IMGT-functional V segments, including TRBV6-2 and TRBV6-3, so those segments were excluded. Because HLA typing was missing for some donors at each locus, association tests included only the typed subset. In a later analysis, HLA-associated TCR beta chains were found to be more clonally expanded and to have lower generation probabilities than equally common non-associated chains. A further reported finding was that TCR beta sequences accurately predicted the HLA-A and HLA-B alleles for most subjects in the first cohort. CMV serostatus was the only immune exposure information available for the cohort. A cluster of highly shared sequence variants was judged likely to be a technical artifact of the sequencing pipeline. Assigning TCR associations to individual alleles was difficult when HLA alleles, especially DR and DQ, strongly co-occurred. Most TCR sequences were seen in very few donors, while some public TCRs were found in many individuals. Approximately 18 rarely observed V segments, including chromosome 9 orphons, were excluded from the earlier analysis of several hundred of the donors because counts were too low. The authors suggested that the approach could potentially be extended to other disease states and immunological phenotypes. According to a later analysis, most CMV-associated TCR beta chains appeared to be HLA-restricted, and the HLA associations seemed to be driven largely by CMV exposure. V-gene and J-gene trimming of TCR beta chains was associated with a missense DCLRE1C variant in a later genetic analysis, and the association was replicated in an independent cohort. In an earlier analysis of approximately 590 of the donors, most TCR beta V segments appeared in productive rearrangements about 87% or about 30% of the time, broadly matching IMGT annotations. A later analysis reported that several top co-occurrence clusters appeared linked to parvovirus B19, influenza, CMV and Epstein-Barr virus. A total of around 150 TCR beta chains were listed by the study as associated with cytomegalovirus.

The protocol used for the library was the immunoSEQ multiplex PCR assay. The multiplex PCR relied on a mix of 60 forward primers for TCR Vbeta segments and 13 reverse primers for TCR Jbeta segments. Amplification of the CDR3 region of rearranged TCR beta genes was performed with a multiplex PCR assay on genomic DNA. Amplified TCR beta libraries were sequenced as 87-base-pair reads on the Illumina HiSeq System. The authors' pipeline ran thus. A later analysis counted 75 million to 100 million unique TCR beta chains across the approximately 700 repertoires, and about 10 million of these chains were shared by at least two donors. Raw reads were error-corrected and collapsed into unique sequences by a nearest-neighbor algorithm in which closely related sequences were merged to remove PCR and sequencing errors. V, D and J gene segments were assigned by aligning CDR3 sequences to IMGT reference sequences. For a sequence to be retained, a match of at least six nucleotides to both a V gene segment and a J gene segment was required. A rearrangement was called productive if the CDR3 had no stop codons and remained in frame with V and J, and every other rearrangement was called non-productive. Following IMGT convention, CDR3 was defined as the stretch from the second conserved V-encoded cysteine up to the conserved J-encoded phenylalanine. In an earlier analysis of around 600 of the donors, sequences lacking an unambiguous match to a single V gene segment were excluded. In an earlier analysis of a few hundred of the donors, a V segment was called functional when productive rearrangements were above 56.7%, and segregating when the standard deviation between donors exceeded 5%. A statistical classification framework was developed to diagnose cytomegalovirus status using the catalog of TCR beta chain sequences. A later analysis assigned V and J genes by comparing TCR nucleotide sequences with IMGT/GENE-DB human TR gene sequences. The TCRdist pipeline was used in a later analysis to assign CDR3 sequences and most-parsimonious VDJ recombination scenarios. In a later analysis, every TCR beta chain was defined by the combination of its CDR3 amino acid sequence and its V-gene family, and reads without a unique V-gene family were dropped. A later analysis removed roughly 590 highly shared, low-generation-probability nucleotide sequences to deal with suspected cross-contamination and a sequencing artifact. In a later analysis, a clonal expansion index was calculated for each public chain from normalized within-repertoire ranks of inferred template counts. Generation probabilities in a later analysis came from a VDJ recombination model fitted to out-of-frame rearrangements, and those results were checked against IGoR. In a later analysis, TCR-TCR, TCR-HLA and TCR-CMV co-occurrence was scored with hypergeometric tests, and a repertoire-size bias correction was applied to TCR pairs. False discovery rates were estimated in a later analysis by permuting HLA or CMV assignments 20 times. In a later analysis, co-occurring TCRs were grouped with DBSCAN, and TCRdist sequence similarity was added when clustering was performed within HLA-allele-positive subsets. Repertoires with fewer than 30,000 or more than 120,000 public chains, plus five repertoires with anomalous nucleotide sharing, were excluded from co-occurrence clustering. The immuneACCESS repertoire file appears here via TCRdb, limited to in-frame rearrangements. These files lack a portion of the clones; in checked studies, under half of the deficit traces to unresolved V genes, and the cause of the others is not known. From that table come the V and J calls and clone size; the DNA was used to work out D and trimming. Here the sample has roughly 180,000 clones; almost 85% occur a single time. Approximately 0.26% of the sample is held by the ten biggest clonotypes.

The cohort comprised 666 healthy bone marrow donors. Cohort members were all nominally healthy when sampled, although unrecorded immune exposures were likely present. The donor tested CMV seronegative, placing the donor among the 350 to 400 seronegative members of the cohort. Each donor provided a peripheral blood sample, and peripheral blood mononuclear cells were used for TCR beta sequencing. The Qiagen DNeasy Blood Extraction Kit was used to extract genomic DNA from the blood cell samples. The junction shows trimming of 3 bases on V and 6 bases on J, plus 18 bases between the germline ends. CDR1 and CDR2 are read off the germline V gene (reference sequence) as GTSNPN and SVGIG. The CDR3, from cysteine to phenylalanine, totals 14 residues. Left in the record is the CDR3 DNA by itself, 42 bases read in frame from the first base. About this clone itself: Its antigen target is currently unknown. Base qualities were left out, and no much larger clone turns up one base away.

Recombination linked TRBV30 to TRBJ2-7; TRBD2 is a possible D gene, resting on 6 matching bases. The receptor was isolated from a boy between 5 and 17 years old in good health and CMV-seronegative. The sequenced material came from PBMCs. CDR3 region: CAWSKSAGTLEQYF. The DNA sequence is TGTGCCTGGAGCAAATCCGCCGGGACTCTCGAGCAGTACTTC.